This record looks at one TCR beta chain sequence and its context. Its cognate antigen is unknown. This sample stems from a study of cytomegalovirus exposure and HLA in healthy donors. Points from the study as a whole: The authors later linked a missense DCLRE1C variant to TCR beta V- and J-gene trimming. Among the CMV-associated chains, a few were confirmed in vitro as specific for CMV antigens. When a later analysis compared HLA-associated TCR beta chains with equally common others, the HLA-associated chains turned out to be more clonally expanded and to have lower generation probabilities.

PCR primers comprised 60 Vbeta and 13 Jbeta primers. TCRdb keeps only in-frame clones here, not all; method: immunoSEQ multiplex PCR. This table holds some 160,000 clones, 65% to 80% found once. Germline V gene sequence: CDR1 MGHRA, CDR2 YSYEKL. The V end was cut by 6 bases, the J end by 0 bases, with 15 bases between. This CDR3 has 15 amino acids. This chain links TRBV4-1 with TRBJ2-7; D might be TRBD1 (6 bases). This TCR derives from a woman aged 40-49 years in good health and CMV-seropositive. The sequenced sample was PBMCs. For the CDR3, the DNA is TGCGCCAGCAGTCGGGACACCTCTTACTCCTACGAGCAGTACTTC. This sequence encodes CASSRDTSYSYEQYF.